This T cell receptor beta chain was recorded in a study of shared clonotypes between healthy human individuals. The length of the CDR3 is 12 residues. The germline V gene has CDR1 GTSNPN and CDR2 SVGIG (reference sequence). Trimming at V came to 4 bases and at J to 4 bases, leaving 2 bases not matched to a gene. An assay was performed, and its level was deep. DNA at 200 ng, around 30,000 T cell genomes, went into sorted-subset replicate PCRs. Profiled with immunoSEQ multiplex PCR; TCRdb holds only in-frame clones, not every one. The repertoire holds roughly 1,100,000 clones, with roughly 75% as singletons.

The clonotype was recovered from a man between 18 and 29 years old in good health. The sequencing input was memory CD4+ T cells sorted from blood. Regarding subset: CD45RA-negative fraction. The chain carries TRBV30 and TRBJ2-3, with 7 positions matching TRBD2. The CDR3 loop reads CAWKGGPDTQYF. The CDR3 DNA follows: TGTGCCTGGAAGGGAGGGCCAGATACGCAGTATTTT.